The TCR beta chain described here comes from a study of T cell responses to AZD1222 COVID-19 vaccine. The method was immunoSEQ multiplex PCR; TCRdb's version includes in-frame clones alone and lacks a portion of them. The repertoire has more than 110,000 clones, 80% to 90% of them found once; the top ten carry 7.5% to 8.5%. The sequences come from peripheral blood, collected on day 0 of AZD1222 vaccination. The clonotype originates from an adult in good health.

This CDR3 is CASSSWTSGISTDTQYF. The DNA for the CDR3 is TGTGCCAGCAGCTCTTGGACTAGCGGGATCAGCACAGATACGCAGTATTTT. The chain recombines TRBV5-6 with TRBJ2-3; TRBD2 matches 12 bases. J lost 0 bases, V lost 3 bases, and 5 bases had no gene match. The CDR3 length is 17 residues. The germline CDR1 and CDR2 sequences are SGHDT and YYEEEE.